These 27 T cell receptor beta chains share one sample of origin, sequenced in a study of T cell clonotyping in hematopoietic cell transplantation. TCRdb keeps only in-frame clones here, not all; method: immunoSEQ multiplex PCR. Of 35,000 to 45,000 clones listed, about 90% are singletons. Sequencing was done on a sample of peripheral blood mononuclear cells. These receptors all come from a woman aged 40 to 50 in good health. Some clones in this sample may be carry-over from other donors' samples.

The V call is TRBV6-5, the J call TRBJ1-1; D unresolved. V lost 0 bases and J 1 base, leaving 6 bases between the germline ends. This CDR3 has 14 amino acids. CDR1 is MNHEY, CDR2 SVGAGI, per germline. The CDR3, as DNA: TGTGCCAGCAGTTACTCGATTTCGAACACTGAAGCTTTCTTT. Its translation is CASSYSISNTEAFF.

The gene calls are TRBV19 and TRBJ2-5; D remains ambiguous. This CDR3 is built from 12 residues. V shed 5 bases and J shed 2 bases, with 6 bases lying between them. The germline V gene encodes CDR1 LNHDA and CDR2 SQIVND (reference sequence). The CDR3 region is CASSRRQETQYF. CDR3 DNA sequence: TGTGCCAGTAGTCGGCGGCAAGAGACCCAGTACTTC.

The CDR3 DNA reads as TGTGCCAGCAGTGCAAGGCCTGAAGCTTTCTTT. Protein sequence: CASSARPEAFF. The V call is TRBV2, the J call TRBJ1-1; D gene ambiguous. V lost 4 bases to trimming and J lost 6 bases, with 6 bases between them. The CDR3 spans 11 residues. The V gene's germline CDR1 is SNHLY and CDR2 FYNNEI.

This clone has only one observation. The chain carries TRBV19 and TRBJ1-4, with 10 bases matching TRBD1. CDR3 length: 18 amino acids. Unmatched junction bases numbered 8, after V lost 4 bases and J lost 0 bases. CDR1 is LNHDA and CDR2 is SQIVND in the germline V gene (reference sequence). The CDR3 protein is CASSRLGQGSSTNEKLFF. CDR3 in DNA: TGTGCCAGTAGTAGGCTGGGACAGGGGTCCTCAACTAATGAAAAACTGTTTTTT.

The chain recombines TRBV5-8 with TRBJ1-2, with 11 bases aligning to TRBD1. V lost 7 bases and J lost 4; bases outside the gene matches: 9. Germline lookup yields CDR1 SGHTS and CDR2 YDEGEE. The CDR3 is 15 residues long. The CDR3 nucleotides are TGTGCCAGCGGGCCATGGACAGGGGGCGGCTATGGCTACACCTTC. Protein sequence: CASGPWTGGGYGYTF.

The chain employs TRBV30 and TRBJ1-1; TRBD1 matches 8 bases. After removal of 2 bases from V and 7 bases from J, the junction contained 9 bases not matched to a gene. CDR3 length: 14 amino acids. Germline CDR1 and CDR2: GTSNPN and SVGIG (reference sequence). DNA for the CDR3: TGTGCCTGGAGTAGTGGAAGACAGGGGATTGAAGCTTTCTTT. It encodes CAWSSGRQGIEAFF.

The J gene is TRBJ1-3, the V gene TRBV7-2; no clear D gene. CDR1 is SGHTA, CDR2 FQGNSA, per germline. This CDR3 is 17 amino acids long. Trimming cost V 1 base and J 10 bases, with 23 bases left between them. CDR3 region: CASSLGVGHSDSGTIYF. The DNA of the CDR3 is TGTGCCAGCAGCTTAGGGGTTGGCCACAGCGATTCGGGGACCATATATTTT.

CDR3 in amino acids: CASSLAGTGSPEQYF. The CDR3 DNA reads as TGTGCCAGCAGCTTGGCCGGGACAGGGTCTCCCGAGCAGTACTTC. The rearrangement links TRBV7-3 to TRBJ2-7, with 9 positions matching TRBD1. Germline lookup yields CDR1 SGHTA and CDR2 FQGTGA. This CDR3 comprises 15 residues. Trimming took 3 bases from V and 6 from J; bases not matched to a gene: 9.

The chain couples TRBV7-2 to TRBJ2-7, with 12 bases matching TRBD2. The V and J ends lost 5 bases and 4 bases, in that order; junction bases with no gene match: 3. The CDR3 consists of 14 residues. CDR1 and CDR2 (germline): SGHTA, FQGNSA. The DNA for the CDR3 is TGTGCCAGCAGCCTCGGACTAGCGGGGTACGAGCAGTACTTC. Its translation is CASSLGLAGYEQYF.

The V gene is TRBV29-1, the J gene TRBJ2-3, with D possibly being TRBD1 (6 bases). The germline V and J ends were trimmed by 8 bases and 4 bases, with 22 bases remaining between them. The V gene's germline CDR1 is SQVTM and CDR2 ANQGSEA. This CDR3 has 15 amino acids. CDR3 nucleotide sequence: TGCAGCTCCTGGACCCCAGGGGAACACCCAGATACGCAGTATTTT. Amino acids: CSSWTPGEHPDTQYF.

The gene calls are TRBV7-2 and TRBJ2-1, with 10 bases aligning to TRBD1. Germline trimming cut 3 bases from V and 8 bases from J; bases unmatched to any gene: 4. The CDR3 runs 14 residues. CDR1 and CDR2 (germline): SGHTA, FQGNSA. The CDR3 bases are TGTGCCAGCAGCTTTTCCGGGACAGGGGATGAGCAGTTCTTC. It is translated as CASSFSGTGDEQFF.

The V call is TRBV5-1, the J call TRBJ1-4; 7 bases align to TRBD1. CDR3 length: 15 amino acids. V shed 4 bases and J 4 bases; nucleotides not matched to a gene: 7. Germline CDR1 SGHRS, CDR2 YFSETQ. CDR3: CASSADRAGNEKLFF. CDR3 DNA: TGCGCCAGCAGCGCCGACAGGGCCGGTAATGAAAAACTGTTTTTT.

The chain carries TRBV6-1 and TRBJ1-2; 10 nucleotides align to TRBD1. V dropped 4 bases and J dropped 3; count of bases not matched to a gene: 11. The CDR3 has 17 residues. Germline CDR1 and CDR2: MNHNS and SASEGT. The CDR3 spells CASSAGTGARRHYGYTF. The CDR3 DNA is TGTGCCAGCAGTGCAGGGACAGGGGCCAGGCGTCACTATGGCTACACCTTC.

The chain combines TRBV5-4 with TRBJ2-3; 9 bases fit TRBD2. V lost 0 bases and J lost 6; bases outside the gene matches: 11. This CDR3 is 17 amino acids long. The germline CDR1 and CDR2 sequences are SGHNT and YYREEE (reference sequence). The CDR3 DNA sequence: TGTGCCAGCAGCTTGGGTGGTAGCGGGAGATCGGCGGATACGCAGTATTTT. Encoded protein: CASSLGGSGRSADTQYF.

The chain carries TRBV7-2 and TRBJ1-5; 8 nucleotides line up with TRBD1. With V trimmed by 2 bases and J by 4 bases, 4 bases remained unmatched. CDR1 is SGHTA, CDR2 FQGNSA, per germline. The CDR3 runs to 15 residues. CDR3 bases: TGTGCCAGCAGCTTAAAGGACAGGGAGAATCAGCCCCAGCATTTT. Its protein is CASSLKDRENQPQHF.

The chain links TRBV30 to TRBJ2-2; no definite D call. The CDR3 consists of 14 residues. Germline CDR1 reads GTSNPN; CDR2 reads SVGIG (reference sequence). The ends were cut back, 1 base at V and 3 bases at J, with 9 bases in the middle. CDR3 nucleotide sequence: TGTGCCTGGAGTGCAGACTTAGACACCGGGGAGCTGTTTTTT. The encoded protein is CAWSADLDTGELFF.

The chain has TRBV27 and TRBJ2-2, with a weak D call TRBD2 (5 bases). CDR3 length: 14 residues. The V gene's germline CDR1 is MNHEY and CDR2 SMNVEV (reference sequence). With 5 bases removed from V and 5 bases from J, the gap between germline ends came to 12 bases. CDR3 residues: CASSTGFETGELFF. The CDR3 region has the DNA TGTGCCAGCAGTACGGGGTTCGAGACCGGGGAGCTGTTTTTT.

The V call is TRBV4-1, the J call TRBJ2-5; a weak D match, TRBD1 (5 bases). This CDR3 spans 16 amino acids. V shed 0 bases and J shed 2 bases, with 13 bases lying between them. The V gene's germline CDR1 is MGHRA and CDR2 YSYEKL. CDR3 coding DNA: TGCGCCAGCAGCCAAGATGGGGCAGCGACACAAGAGACCCAGTACTTC. Protein: CASSQDGAATQETQYF.

The CDR3 is CASTHQFYGYTF. Here the CDR3 DNA reads TGTGCCAGCACTCATCAGTTCTATGGCTACACCTTC. J is TRBJ1-2 and V is TRBV28, with D unresolved. Trimming cost V 7 bases and J 4 bases, with 10 bases left between them. The CDR3 loop spans 12 amino acids. Germline values: CDR1 MDHEN, CDR2 SYDVKM.

This rearrangement joins TRBV1 to TRBJ2-3; TRBD2 is taken as the D call from the table, unchecked against the DNA. TRBV1 is recorded as a pseudogene. The CDR3 runs 18 residues. CDR3 loop: CTSSCTSGRTKSTDTQYF. The CDR3 DNA follows: TGCACCAGCAGCTGTACTAGCGGGAGGACCAAGAGCACAGATACGCAGTATTTT.

V gene TRBV7-2 combines with J gene TRBJ2-1; D unresolved. The CDR3 contains 16 residues. Germline V gene lookup returns CDR1 SGHTA and CDR2 FQGNSA. V was trimmed by 2 bases and J by 0 bases, leaving 11 bases between them. CDR3 amino acids: CASSLWGASSYNEQFF. CDR3 nucleotide sequence: TGTGCCAGCAGCTTATGGGGTGCCTCCTCCTACAATGAGCAGTTCTTC.

The chain is built from TRBV28 and TRBJ2-1, with unresolved D. The CDR3 covers 11 residues. V dropped 6 bases and J dropped 10 bases, with 10 bases sitting between them. Germline-derived CDR1 and CDR2 are MDHEN and SYDVKM. CDR3 residues: CASRTVVEQFF. CDR3 DNA: TGTGCCAGCAGGACGGTAGTGGAGCAGTTCTTC.

This chain uses TRBV5-1 with TRBJ2-1; no clear D. CDR3 length: 15 residues. Trimming removed 6 bases at V and 5 bases at J, with 18 bases between. Germline V gene lookup returns CDR1 SGHRS and CDR2 YFSETQ. The CDR3 region has the DNA TGCGCCAGCAAGGCTGAGGCGGAGAACGACAATGAGCAGTTCTTC. Translated: CASKAEAENDNEQFF.

The chain uses TRBV6-6 and TRBJ2-1; 8 bases match TRBD2. Looked up from germline, CDR1 is MNHNY and CDR2 is SVGAGI (reference sequence). The CDR3 length is 14 residues. V trimming: 6 bases; J trimming: 4 bases; junction bases outside the gene matches: 5. The CDR3 is CASRVGRAYNEQFF. CDR3 bases: TGTGCCAGCAGAGTCGGGAGGGCTTACAATGAGCAGTTCTTC.

This clone showed up just a few times. The genes are TRBV5-1 and TRBJ1-1, with TRBD1 matching over 12 bases. Germline trimming cut 0 bases from V and 7 bases from J; bases unmatched to any gene: 4. The germline gives CDR1 SGHRS, CDR2 YFSETQ. The CDR3 contains 15 residues. CDR3 amino acids: CASSLAGTGGLEAFF. DNA for the CDR3: TGCGCCAGCAGCTTGGCCGGGACAGGGGGCCTTGAAGCTTTCTTT.

This clone is a singleton in its sample. V usage is TRBV29-1 and J usage is TRBJ1-1; 10 nucleotides align to TRBD1. V lost 7 bases to trimming and J lost 6 bases; unmatched junction nucleotides: 8. The CDR3 consists of 13 residues. CDR1 is SQVTM and CDR2 is ANQGSEA in the germline V gene. The CDR3 is CSGKRGQGAEAFF. In DNA, the CDR3 is TGCAGCGGGAAGCGAGGACAGGGGGCTGAAGCTTTCTTT.

This rearrangement joins TRBV5-1 to TRBJ2-2, with TRBD1 matching over 9 bases. V lost 1 base, J lost 2 bases, and 6 bases stayed unmatched. Germline lookup yields CDR1 SGHRS and CDR2 YFSETQ. CDR3 length equals 17 residues. In DNA form, the CDR3 reads TGCGCCAGCAGCTTGTCGGGACAGGGCAGAAACACCGGGGAGCTGTTTTTT. It yields the protein CASSLSGQGRNTGELFF. Looking up the rest from reference TRBV5-1 and TRBJ2-2 gives the full variable domain: KAGVTQTPRYLIKTRGQQVTLSCSPISGHRSVSWYQQTPGQGLQFLFEYFSETQRNKGNFPGRFSGRQFSNSRSEMNVSTLELGDSALYLCASSLSGQGRNTGELFFGEGSRLTVL.